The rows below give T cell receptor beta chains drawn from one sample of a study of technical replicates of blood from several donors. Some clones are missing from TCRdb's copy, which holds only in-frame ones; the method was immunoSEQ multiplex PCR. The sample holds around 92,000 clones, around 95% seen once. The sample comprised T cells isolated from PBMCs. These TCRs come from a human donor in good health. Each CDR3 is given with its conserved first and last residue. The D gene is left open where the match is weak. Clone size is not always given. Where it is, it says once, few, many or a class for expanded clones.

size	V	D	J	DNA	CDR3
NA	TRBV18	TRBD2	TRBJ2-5	TGTGCCAGCTCACCGGCGGCGGGAGGCCCGGAGAAGACCCAGTACTTC	CASSPAAGGPEKTQYF
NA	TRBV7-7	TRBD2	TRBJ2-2	TGTGCTAGCAGCTTAGTTGGTAGCGGGGGCACCACCGGGGAGCTGTTTTTT	CASSLVGSGGTTGELFF
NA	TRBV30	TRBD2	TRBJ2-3	TGTGCCTGGAGTGTACCCCCGCCGGGAGGGGATACGCAGTATTTT	CAWSVPPPGGDTQYF
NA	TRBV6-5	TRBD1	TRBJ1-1	TGTGCCACAATTCCGGGACAGAAGACTTCGGAAGCTTTCTTT	CATIPGQKTSEAFF
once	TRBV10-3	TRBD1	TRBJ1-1	TGTGCCGTCCAACCCGGGACAGGGGGCCGAGGGGACACTGAAGCTTTCTTT	CAVQPGTGGRGDTEAFF
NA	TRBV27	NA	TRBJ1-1	TGTGCCAGCAGTTTGGGCAGGAACACTGAAGCTTTCTTT	CASSLGRNTEAFF
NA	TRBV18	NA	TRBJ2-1	TGTGCCAGCTCACCACCTAGAAGTGAGCAGTTCTTC	CASSPPRSEQFF
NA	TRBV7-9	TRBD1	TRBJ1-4	TGTGCCAGCAGCCAGGGACAGTCTAATGAAAAACTGTTTTTT	CASSQGQSNEKLFF
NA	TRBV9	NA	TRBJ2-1	TGTGCCAGCAGCGTAGGTAGAGGGCCAGACAATGAGCAGTTCTTC	CASSVGRGPDNEQFF
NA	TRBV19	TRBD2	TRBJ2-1	TGTGCCAGTATTCCCGGGGGGTTGGACAATGAGCAGTTCTTC	CASIPGGLDNEQFF
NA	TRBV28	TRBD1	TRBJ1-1	TGTGCCAGCAGTAGGAGGGACAGGGAGGGAGCTTTCTTT	CASSRRDREGAFF
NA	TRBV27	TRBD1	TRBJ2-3	TGTGCCAGCAGTTTATGGGGGGGACAGGGAGAAGATACGCAGTATTTT	CASSLWGGQGEDTQYF
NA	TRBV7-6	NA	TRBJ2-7	TGTGCCAGCAGCCGACAGGAAGCCTACGAGCAGTACTTC	CASSRQEAYEQYF
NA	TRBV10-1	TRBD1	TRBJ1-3	TGCGCCAGCAGTGAGAGCACAGGGGCCACCATATATTTT	CASSESTGATIYF
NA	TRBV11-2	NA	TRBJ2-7	TGTGCCAGCAGCTTAGATCCGGGGGTCTACGAGCAGTACTTC	CASSLDPGVYEQYF
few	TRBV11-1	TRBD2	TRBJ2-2	TGTGCCAGCAGCTTCAGCGGGGGTGCGAACACCGGGGAGCTGTTTTTT	CASSFSGGANTGELFF
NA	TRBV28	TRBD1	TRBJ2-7	TGTGCCAGCAGTCTAAAACCGGGACAGGGCTACGAGCAGTACTTC	CASSLKPGQGYEQYF
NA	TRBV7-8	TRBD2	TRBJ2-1	TGTGCCAGCAGCACGACAGCGGGGGGGTACAATGAGCAGTTCTTC	CASSTTAGGYNEQFF
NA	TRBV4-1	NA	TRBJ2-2	TGCGCCAGCAGCCAGGGCCGGGACTCGTCCGGGGAGCTGTTTTTT	CASSQGRDSSGELFF
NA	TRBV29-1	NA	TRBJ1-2	TGCAGCGTTGAAGATTGGGAGACAAACTATGGCTACACCTTC	CSVEDWETNYGYTF
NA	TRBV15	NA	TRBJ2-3	TGTGCCACCAGCAGAGTCAGGGGCACAGATACGCAGTATTTT	CATSRVRGTDTQYF
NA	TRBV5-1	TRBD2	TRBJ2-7	TGCGCCAGCAGCTGGACCCTAGCGGGGGGAACTTACGAGCAGTACTTC	CASSWTLAGGTYEQYF
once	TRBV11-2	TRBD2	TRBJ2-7	TGTGCCAGCAGCCCGGCGGGGGGAGCCTACGAGCAGTACTTC	CASSPAGGAYEQYF
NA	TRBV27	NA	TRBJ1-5	TGTGCCAGCAGTTCCATAAAGACAGATTATAGCAATCAGCCCCAGCATTTT	CASSSIKTDYSNQPQHF
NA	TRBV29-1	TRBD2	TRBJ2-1	TGCAGCGTTGAAGGGCGGGAGGGCCCTTTCGATGAGCAGTTCTTC	CSVEGREGPFDEQFF
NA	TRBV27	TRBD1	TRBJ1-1	TGTGCCAGCAGTTTGACAGGGGGAAACACTGAAGCTTTCTTT	CASSLTGGNTEAFF
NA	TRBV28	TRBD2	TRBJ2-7	TGTGCCAGCAGCCTGACTAGCGGGAGCGTCTACGAGCAGTACTTC	CASSLTSGSVYEQYF
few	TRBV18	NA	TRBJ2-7	TGTGCCAGCTCAACCGAGGAAGGAGAGTACGAGCAGTACTTC	CASSTEEGEYEQYF